The 17 T cell receptor beta chains below come from one sample, sequenced in a study of blood T cells in healthy people across ages. For the second PCR, which ran for 7 to 11 cycles, a sample-barcoded 5' primer and a J-beta primer mix were used. Via MiXCR, TCRdb re-called the 5' RACE reads, giving one row per CDR3 protein. The data hold more than 550,000 distinct CDR3 sequences, with 22% observed a single time. Material: blood. Source of these receptors: a man between 65 and 80 years old in good health.

This clonotype was detected a few times. This sequence joins TRBV5-1 and TRBJ1-5; a weak D match, TRBD1 (5 bases). V lost 2 bases and J 1 base, leaving 13 bases between the germline ends. The V gene's germline CDR1 is SGHRS and CDR2 YFSETQ. The CDR3 runs to 16 residues. CDR3 bases: TGCGCCAGCAGCTTTATGGGGCTCGAGAGCAATCAGCCCCAGCATTTT. This encodes CASSFMGLESNQPQHF.

J is TRBJ2-1 and V is TRBV12-3 or TRBV12-4; possible D gene TRBD2, 6 bases. The V end lost 7 bases, the J end lost 8 bases, and 21 bases lay between the germline ends. The CDR3 has 15 amino acids. CDR3 residues: CASTVRTSYSHEQFF. CDR3 in DNA: TGTGCCAGCACTGTAAGAACTAGCTACTCTCATGAGCAGTTCTTC.

The rearrangement joins TRBV20-1 to TRBJ1-5, with TRBD1 as a possible D gene (6 bases). This CDR3 region has 13 residues. Trimming took off 6 bases at V and 4 bases at J, with 13 bases between the two ends. Germline assignment: CDR1 DFQATT and CDR2 SNEGSKA (reference sequence). The CDR3 sequence: CSAPRGENQPQHF. In DNA form, the CDR3 reads TGCAGTGCCCCGAGGGGGGAAAATCAGCCCCAGCATTTT.

The genes are TRBV7-4 and TRBJ2-4, with D maybe TRBD2 (7 bases). This CDR3 is built from 16 residues. Germline V gene data show CDR1 as SGHVT and CDR2 as SQSDAQ. V was clipped by 5 bases and J by 4 bases, with 18 bases between them. This CDR3 reads CASSPRGGGGKNIQYF. The CDR3 DNA reads TGTGCCAGCAGCCCCCGAGGAGGGGGGGGTAAAAACATTCAGTACTTC.

The gene calls are TRBV24-1 and TRBJ2-1; 8 bases are shared with TRBD1. The length of the CDR3 is 13 residues. The J segment lost 16 bases and the V segment lost 0 bases, leaving 7 bases of the junction unmatched. CDR1 is KGHDR, CDR2 SFDVKD, per germline. CDR3 amino acids: CATSDLLRTGIFF. In DNA, the CDR3 is TGTGCCACCAGTGATTTGCTCCGGACAGGGATCTTCTTC.

This clonotype was seen a handful of times. This chain uses TRBV2 with TRBJ1-2; D call uncertain. CDR1 is SNHLY and CDR2 is FYNNEI in the germline V gene. The CDR3 spans 12 residues. V was cut by 5 bases and J by 1 base, with 5 bases left in between. CDR3 DNA: TGTGCCAGCAGTCCAATTAACTATGGCTACACCTTC. Residues: CASSPINYGYTF.

The chain couples TRBV6-2 or TRBV6-3 to TRBJ2-7, with TRBD1 identical over 7 bases. The closer fit of TRBJ2-1 to the DNA end suggests the J call may be wrong. The CDR3 loop spans 15 amino acids. Germline V gives CDR1 MNHEY, CDR2 SVGEGT. CDR3 sequence (DNA): TGTGCCACCATCCTTGACAGGGTAGCCTACAATGAGCAGTTCTTC. Translated, it gives CATILDRVAYNEQFF.

V and J are TRBV7-2 and TRBJ2-3; 9 nucleotides match TRBD2. The CDR3 runs to 19 residues. The trim removed 6 bases at V and 0 bases at J, leaving 16 bases unmatched. The germline V gene has CDR1 SGHTA and CDR2 FQGNSA. CDR3 coding DNA: TGTGCCAGCAGTTTCCCTACCGCGGGGGGGGAATCTAGCACAGATACGCAGTATTTT. Residues: CASSFPTAGGESSTDTQYF.

The chain recombines TRBV10-3 with TRBJ2-4; perhaps TRBD2 as D (5 bases). The CDR3 has 14 amino acids. CDR1 is ENHRY and CDR2 is SYGVKD in the germline V gene. Between the trimmed V and J ends, which lost 3 bases and 2 bases, there was a span of 8 bases. For the CDR3, the DNA is TGTGCCATCAGTGACCGGGATACCAAAAACATTCAGTACTTC. Its translation is CAISDRDTKNIQYF.

This clonotype showed up just a few times. The rearrangement links TRBV27 to TRBJ2-1, with a tentative D call TRBD2 (6 bases). V was cut by 3 bases and J by 8 bases, with 17 bases left in between. The CDR3 is 15 residues long. Germline-derived CDR1 and CDR2 are MNHEY and SMNVEV (reference sequence). The CDR3 loop reads CASSLWRDGPDEQFF. The CDR3 DNA sequence: TGTGCCAGCAGTTTGTGGCGGGACGGGCCGGATGAGCAGTTCTTC.

The V and J genes are TRBV12-3 or TRBV12-4 and TRBJ2-7; D not certain. The CDR3 has 13 residues. V was clipped by 3 bases and J by 3 bases, with 9 bases between them. In nucleotides, the CDR3 is TGTGCCAGCAGTTTTATAGCCAACTACGAGCAGTACTTC. This codes for CASSFIANYEQYF.

V usage is TRBV27 and J usage is TRBJ2-1; 8 nucleotides agree with TRBD2. Germline V gives CDR1 MNHEY, CDR2 SMNVEV (reference sequence). V shed 2 bases, J shed 10 bases, and the junction held 10 bases outside the gene matches. The CDR3 contains 15 residues. CDR3 in amino acids: CASSLNAGGLWEQFF. In DNA form, the CDR3 reads TGTGCCAGCAGTTTAAATGCGGGGGGCTTGTGGGAGCAGTTCTTC.

The sample holds a few counts of this clonotype. This rearrangement joins TRBV7-9 to TRBJ2-5, with D possibly TRBD2 on 5 matching bases. Gene TRBJ2-7 matches the end of the DNA better, so the J call may be wrong. CDR3 length: 14 residues. The germline CDR1 and CDR2 sequences are SEHNR and FQNEAQ (reference sequence). CDR3 sequence reads: CASSLGGLGYEQYV. CDR3 DNA sequence: TGTGCCAGCAGCTTAGGCGGGCTAGGGTACGAGCAGTACGTC.

The rearrangement joins TRBV10-3 to TRBJ1-2; D possibly corresponds to TRBD1 (5 bases). Trimming took off 9 bases at V and 3 bases at J, with 11 bases between the two ends. The germline CDR1 and CDR2 sequences are ENHRY and SYGVKD. The CDR3 contains 12 residues. The CDR3 protein is CAIFGGDYGYTF. CDR3 nucleotide sequence: TGTGCCATTTTCGGGGGTGACTATGGCTACACCTTC.

The chain links TRBV7-8 to TRBJ2-3; 7 nucleotides agree with TRBD1. V lost 5 bases and J lost 2; bases outside the gene matches: 7. The CDR3 has 15 residues. Germline values: CDR1 SGHVS, CDR2 FQNEAQ. The CDR3 region is CASSRKGTVTDTQYF. The CDR3 region has the DNA TGTGCCAGCAGCCGCAAGGGGACAGTCACAGATACGCAGTATTTT.

In its sample, this clonotype was seen a few times. The V and J genes are TRBV2 and TRBJ2-3, with a tentative D call TRBD1 (6 bases). V was clipped by 6 bases and J by 7 bases, with 17 bases between them. This CDR3 has 14 residues. Per the germline V gene, CDR1 is SNHLY and CDR2 is FYNNEI. The CDR3 nucleotides read TGTGCCAGCAGCCCCGGACAGTTGGTCTATACGCAGTATTTT. Its protein is CASSPGQLVYTQYF.

This clonotype was seen more than once but under ten times. J is TRBJ1-1 and V is TRBV29-1; a possible D gene is TRBD1 (5 bases). CDR1 is SQVTM and CDR2 is ANQGSEA in the germline V gene. V lost 5 bases and J lost 0, with 16 bases in between. The CDR3 runs 15 residues. CDR3 region: CSVRQQNFMNTEAFF. The CDR3 coding sequence is TGCAGCGTTCGACAGCAGAACTTCATGAACACTGAAGCTTTCTTT.